What follows are 10 T cell receptor beta chains derived from one specimen sequenced in a study of T cells after yellow fever vaccination. TCRdb used MiXCR to reprocess the 5' RACE reads, holding one entry per CDR3 protein. The table has around 300,000 distinct CDR3 sequences, 10% to 15% seen once. Specimen: CD4+ T cells sorted from PBMCs, collected 45 days after the yellow fever booster vaccination. The receptors originated from a man between 25 and 39 years old who received the YFV17D yellow fever vaccine.

This clonotype was seen a handful of times. The junction shows a germline mismatch at one end, possibly a read error. This chain connects TRBV7-2 to TRBJ2-1; the D is unclear. Per germline, CDR1 SGHTA and CDR2 FQGNSA. CDR3 length: 8 residues. In DNA form, the CDR3 reads TGTGCCAGCAGCCCTCACTCCTTC. It translates to CASSPHSF.

This clonotype was counted ten times or more. The chain links TRBV7-9 to TRBJ2-1; no firm D call. V lost 4 bases and J lost 12, with 16 bases in between. This CDR3 spans 13 amino acids. The germline V gene encodes CDR1 SEHNR and CDR2 FQNEAQ (reference sequence). This CDR3 is CASSYAASLLQFF. The CDR3 DNA reads as TGTGCCAGCAGCTATGCGGCGTCACTTTTGCAGTTCTTC.

This chain joins TRBV6-4 and TRBJ1-4; tentatively, D is TRBD1 (6 bases). The length of the CDR3 is 15 residues. The germline CDR1 and CDR2 sequences are MRHNA and SNTAGT. V was shortened by 6 bases and J by 10 bases, with 21 bases between the two germline ends. CDR3 in amino acids: CASRGAGDAVRKLFF. DNA of the CDR3: TGTGCCAGCAGGGGGGCGGGAGATGCCGTCAGAAAACTGTTTTTT.

This clonotype has just one count. Relative to the germline gene, one junction end is altered; a read error may explain this. The chain couples TRBV7-8 to TRBJ2-2; possibly TRBD2 for D (6 bases). The CDR3 extends over 13 amino acids. Germline-derived CDR1 and CDR2 are SGHVS and FQNEAQ. The CDR3 sequence: CASRTSVSGGLFF. The CDR3 nucleotides are TGTGCCAGCAGGACGTCGGTTTCCGGGGGGCTGTTTTTT.

There are a few counts of this clonotype. The CDR3 DNA reads TGCAGTGCTCGACGACAGGGGGCGGTCACTGAAGCTTTCTTT. It codes for CSARRQGAVTEAFF. The rearrangement uses TRBV20-1 and TRBJ1-1; 10 nucleotides agree with TRBD1. CDR1 DFQATT and CDR2 SNEGSKA come from the germline V gene (reference sequence). The CDR3 is 14 residues long. Germline trimming cut 5 bases from V and 4 bases from J; bases unmatched to any gene: 7.

The sample holds a few counts of this clonotype. This sequence joins TRBV6-1 and TRBJ2-7; no clear D. There are 14 residues in the CDR3. The germline CDR1 and CDR2 sequences are MNHNS and SASEGT. Trimming removed 8 bases from V and 0 bases from J, with 14 bases in between. The CDR3 bases are TGTGCCAGCGCCACCGTCAGGAGCTCCTACGAGCAGTACTTC. Its translation is CASATVRSSYEQYF.

The CDR3 nucleotides read TGTGCCAGCTCACCACCCCAGGGTAGGGATGAGCAGTTCTTC. This codes for CASSPPQGRDEQFF. The chain has TRBV18 and TRBJ2-1, with TRBD1 as a possible D gene (5 bases). V was pared by 0 bases and J by 8 bases, with 11 bases between. CDR3 length equals 14 residues. The germline CDR1 and CDR2 sequences are KGHSH and LQKENI.

This clonotype has a count of ten or more. This chain joins TRBV20-1 and TRBJ2-5; no clear D gene. CDR1 DFQATT and CDR2 SNEGSKA come from the germline V gene (reference sequence). Trimming took off 5 bases at V and 0 bases at J, with 10 bases between the two ends. This CDR3 contains 13 residues. CDR3 loop: CSAYSEYQETQYF. CDR3 DNA: TGCAGTGCTTACTCGGAGTACCAAGAGACCCAGTACTTC.

V and J are TRBV21-1 and TRBJ2-5. TRBV21-1 is flagged as a pseudogene. The length of the CDR3 is 15 residues. The CDR3, as DNA: TGTGCCAGCAGCAAAGAGCAACAAAGAGAAGAGACCCAGTACTTC. Translated, it gives CASSKEQQREETQYF.

This clonotype showed up just a few times. This sequence joins TRBV7-2 and TRBJ2-7; 7 nucleotides line up with TRBD2. The trim removed 2 bases at V and 2 bases at J, leaving 6 bases unmatched. Per germline, CDR1 SGHTA and CDR2 FQGNSA. The length of the CDR3 is 15 residues. The DNA of the CDR3 is TGTGCCAGCAGCTTATCAGGAGCGGGACCCTACGAGCAGTACTTC. Translated: CASSLSGAGPYEQYF.